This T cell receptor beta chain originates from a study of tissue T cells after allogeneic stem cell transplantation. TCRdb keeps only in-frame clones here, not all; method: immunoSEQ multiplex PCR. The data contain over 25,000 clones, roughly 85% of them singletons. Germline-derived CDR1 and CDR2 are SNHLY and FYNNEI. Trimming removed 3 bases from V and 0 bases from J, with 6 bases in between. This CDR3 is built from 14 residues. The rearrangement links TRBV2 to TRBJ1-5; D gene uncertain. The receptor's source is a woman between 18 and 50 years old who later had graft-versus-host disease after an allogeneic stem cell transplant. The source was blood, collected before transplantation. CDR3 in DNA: TGTGCCAGCAGTGATACTTATAGCAATCAGCCCCAGCATTTT. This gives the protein CASSDTYSNQPQHF.